This is a list of T cell receptor beta chains from one sample in a study of shared clonotypes between healthy human individuals. Only in-frame clones appear in the TCRdb table, and some are missing; sequencing was by immunoSEQ multiplex PCR. This sample has some 1,900,000 clones; roughly 95% occur once, and the top ten carry more than 0.9%. The source material was naive CD8+ T cells sorted from blood. The receptors shown here come from a young man in good health. Each CDR3 is given with its conserved first and last residue. The order of the fields is V gene, clone size, J gene, D gene, CDR3 protein, CDR3 DNA. A D gene is named only where the DNA matches it firmly. The size of a clone is reported for some rows only, either as once, few or many, or as a class for expanded clones.

V gene: TRBV4-1; clone size: NA; J gene: TRBJ1-2; D gene: TRBD1; CDR3 protein: CASSQERQGAYYGYTF; CDR3 DNA: TGCGCCAGCAGCCAAGAAAGGCAGGGGGCTTACTATGGCTACACCTTC
V gene: TRBV7-8; clone size: NA; J gene: TRBJ2-1; D gene: TRBD2; CDR3 protein: CASSLDPAGDEQFF; CDR3 DNA: TGTGCCAGCAGCTTAGACCCAGCGGGGGATGAGCAGTTCTTC
V gene: TRBV14; clone size: NA; J gene: TRBJ2-2; D gene: TRBD1; CDR3 protein: CASSPLGQGKTGELFF; CDR3 DNA: TGTGCCAGCAGCCCCCTTGGACAGGGGAAGACCGGGGAGCTGTTTTTT
V gene: TRBV4-1; clone size: NA; J gene: TRBJ2-1; D gene: NA; CDR3 protein: CASSQDLGGEDNEQFF; CDR3 DNA: TGCGCCAGCAGCCAAGATCTCGGGGGCGAAGACAATGAGCAGTTCTTC
V gene: TRBV9; clone size: NA; J gene: TRBJ2-7; D gene: NA; CDR3 protein: CASSVATETTYEQYF; CDR3 DNA: TGTGCCAGCAGCGTAGCGACAGAAACTACCTACGAGCAGTACTTC
V gene: TRBV19; clone size: NA; J gene: TRBJ2-7; D gene: NA; CDR3 protein: CASSIVEGSYEQYF; CDR3 DNA: TGTGCCAGTAGTATAGTCGAGGGGTCCTACGAGCAGTACTTC
V gene: TRBV5-1; clone size: NA; J gene: TRBJ2-1; D gene: NA; CDR3 protein: CASSLTGGDEQFF; CDR3 DNA: TGCGCCAGCAGCTTGACGGGGGGCGATGAGCAGTTCTTC
V gene: TRBV27; clone size: NA; J gene: TRBJ2-7; D gene: NA; CDR3 protein: CASRLATGYEQYF; CDR3 DNA: TGTGCCAGCAGACTAGCGACAGGTTACGAGCAGTACTTC
V gene: TRBV4-3; clone size: NA; J gene: TRBJ2-2; D gene: NA; CDR3 protein: CASSQKQGAGELFF; CDR3 DNA: TGCGCCAGCAGCCAAAAACAGGGTGCCGGGGAGCTGTTTTTT
V gene: TRBV7-9; clone size: NA; J gene: TRBJ1-2; D gene: NA; CDR3 protein: CASSLGGGDGYTF; CDR3 DNA: TGTGCCAGCAGCTTGGGAGGGGGAGACGGCTACACCTTC
V gene: TRBV7-9; clone size: NA; J gene: TRBJ2-1; D gene: NA; CDR3 protein: CASSYQGGEQFF; CDR3 DNA: TGTGCCAGCAGCTACCAAGGGGGGGAGCAGTTCTTC
V gene: TRBV4-3; clone size: NA; J gene: TRBJ2-2; D gene: NA; CDR3 protein: CASSRIPGELFF; CDR3 DNA: TGCGCCAGCAGCCGGATCCCCGGGGAGCTGTTTTTT
V gene: TRBV5-1; clone size: NA; J gene: TRBJ2-1; D gene: TRBD2; CDR3 protein: CASSLVLAGGNNEQFF; CDR3 DNA: TGCGCCAGCAGCTTGGTCCTAGCGGGGGGCAACAATGAGCAGTTCTTC
V gene: TRBV6-5; clone size: NA; J gene: TRBJ1-3; D gene: NA; CDR3 protein: CASSPHPSSGNTIYF; CDR3 DNA: TGTGCCAGCAGCCCCCACCCGTCCTCTGGAAACACCATATATTTT
V gene: TRBV7-2; clone size: NA; J gene: TRBJ2-7; D gene: NA; CDR3 protein: CASSLAGPSYEQYF; CDR3 DNA: TGTGCCAGCAGCTTAGCGGGCCCTTCCTACGAGCAGTACTTC
V gene: TRBV5-6; clone size: NA; J gene: TRBJ2-7; D gene: NA; CDR3 protein: CASSLDLSYEQYF; CDR3 DNA: TGTGCCAGCAGCTTGGATCTCTCCTACGAGCAGTACTTC
V gene: TRBV29-1; clone size: NA; J gene: TRBJ2-3; D gene: NA; CDR3 protein: CSVEERAGPDTQYF; CDR3 DNA: TGCAGCGTTGAAGAGCGGGCCGGCCCAGATACGCAGTATTTT
V gene: TRBV27; clone size: NA; J gene: TRBJ1-5; D gene: NA; CDR3 protein: CASSVRDNNQPQHF; CDR3 DNA: TGTGCCAGCAGTGTCAGGGACAACAATCAGCCCCAGCATTTT
V gene: TRBV10-2; clone size: NA; J gene: TRBJ2-3; D gene: NA; CDR3 protein: CASSESDWEQYF; CDR3 DNA: TGCGCCAGCAGTGAGTCGGACTGGGAGCAATATTTT
V gene: TRBV27; clone size: once; J gene: TRBJ1-2; D gene: NA; CDR3 protein: CASSPDSNYGYTF; CDR3 DNA: TGTGCCAGCAGTCCGGACAGCAACTATGGCTACACCTTC
V gene: TRBV29-1; clone size: NA; J gene: TRBJ2-3; D gene: TRBD1; CDR3 protein: CSARSDRDGDTQYF; CDR3 DNA: TGCAGCGCACGGTCGGACAGGGACGGAGATACGCAGTATTTT
V gene: TRBV4-3; clone size: NA; J gene: TRBJ2-7; D gene: TRBD2; CDR3 protein: CASSQESGLAYEQYF; CDR3 DNA: TGCGCCAGCAGCCAAGAATCAGGACTAGCGTACGAGCAGTACTTC
V gene: TRBV10-3; clone size: few; J gene: TRBJ2-2; D gene: TRBD2; CDR3 protein: CASSALAGTIGELFF; CDR3 DNA: TGTGCCTCCTCGGCACTAGCGGGGACCATCGGGGAGCTGTTTTTT
V gene: TRBV9; clone size: NA; J gene: TRBJ1-2; D gene: TRBD1; CDR3 protein: CASSVDRQGIYGYTF; CDR3 DNA: TGTGCCAGCAGCGTAGATAGACAGGGGATCTATGGCTACACCTTC
V gene: TRBV7-8; clone size: NA; J gene: TRBJ1-2; D gene: NA; CDR3 protein: CASSLAVSGSYGYTF; CDR3 DNA: TGTGCCAGCAGCTTAGCTGTTTCGGGGTCCTATGGCTACACCTTC
V gene: TRBV28; clone size: NA; J gene: TRBJ2-7; D gene: NA; CDR3 protein: CASSLGRGAYEQYF; CDR3 DNA: TGTGCCAGCAGTTTAGGCAGGGGGGCCTACGAGCAGTACTTC
V gene: TRBV10-3; clone size: NA; J gene: TRBJ2-1; D gene: NA; CDR3 protein: CAISESEGFAYNEQFF; CDR3 DNA: TGTGCCATCAGTGAGTCGGAGGGGTTCGCCTACAATGAGCAGTTCTTC
V gene: TRBV27; clone size: NA; J gene: TRBJ2-7; D gene: NA; CDR3 protein: CASSLDSLGLYEQYF; CDR3 DNA: TGTGCCAGCAGCCTGGACAGTTTAGGCCTCTACGAGCAGTACTTC
V gene: TRBV11-2; clone size: NA; J gene: TRBJ2-1; D gene: TRBD2; CDR3 protein: CASSPHSGTSGSLRNEQFF; CDR3 DNA: TGTGCCAGCAGCCCACATTCAGGGACTAGCGGGAGTCTACGCAATGAGCAGTTCTTC
V gene: TRBV27; clone size: once; J gene: TRBJ2-5; D gene: TRBD1; CDR3 protein: CASSFTGAAQTQYF; CDR3 DNA: TGTGCCAGCAGTTTTACAGGGGCCGCTCAGACCCAGTACTTC
V gene: TRBV5-1; clone size: NA; J gene: TRBJ2-1; D gene: NA; CDR3 protein: CASSLGQEQFF; CDR3 DNA: TGCGCCAGCAGCTTGGGACAGGAGCAGTTCTTC
V gene: TRBV7-9; clone size: NA; J gene: TRBJ1-2; D gene: NA; CDR3 protein: CASSPRKGDGGGGYTF; CDR3 DNA: TGTGCCAGCAGCCCCCGGAAAGGTGACGGTGGAGGTGGCTACACCTTC